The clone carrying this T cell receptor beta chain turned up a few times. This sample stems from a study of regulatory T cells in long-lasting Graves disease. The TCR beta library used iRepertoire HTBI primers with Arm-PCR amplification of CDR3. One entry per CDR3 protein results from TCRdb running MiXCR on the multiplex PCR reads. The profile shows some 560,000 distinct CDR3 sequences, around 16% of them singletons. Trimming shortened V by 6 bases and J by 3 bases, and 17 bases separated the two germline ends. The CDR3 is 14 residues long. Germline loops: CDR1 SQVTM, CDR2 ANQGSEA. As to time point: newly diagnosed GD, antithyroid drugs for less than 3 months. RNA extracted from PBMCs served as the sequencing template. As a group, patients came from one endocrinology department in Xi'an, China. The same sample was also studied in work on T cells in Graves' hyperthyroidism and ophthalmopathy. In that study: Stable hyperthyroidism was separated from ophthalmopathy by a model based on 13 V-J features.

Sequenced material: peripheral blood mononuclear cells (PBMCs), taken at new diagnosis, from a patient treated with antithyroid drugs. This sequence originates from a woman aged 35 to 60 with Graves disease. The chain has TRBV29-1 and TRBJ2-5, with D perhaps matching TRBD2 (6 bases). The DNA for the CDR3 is TGCAGCGTGACGCGGACTACAAACAAAGAGACCCAGTACTTC. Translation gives CSVTRTTNKETQYF.